The T cell receptor (beta chain) described here comes from a study of T-cell memory formation after mild COVID-19. Notes on the study in general: Cross-reactive memory seemingly joined, as some responding clones were found in pre-infection memory.

This clonotype was seen more than once but under ten times. What it binds is unknown. TCRdb reanalysed the 5' RACE reads using MiXCR and keeps one entry per CDR3 protein. The data show over 150,000 distinct CDR3 sequences, 20% to 25% seen once. This sequence originates from an adult woman who had mild COVID-19 (a few samples of this study predate the infection). Cell type and time point are not known. The sample was PBMCs or a T cell subset sorted from them (not recorded which).

The CDR3 is CASSQATGWSTEAFF. The CDR3 region has the DNA TGCGCCAGCAGCCAAGCGACGGGATGGAGCACTGAAGCTTTCTTT. The chain recombines TRBV4-3 with TRBJ1-1; no clear D. Looked up from germline, CDR1 is LGHNA and CDR2 is YSLEER. The CDR3 is made up of 15 amino acids. Trimming pared 1 base from V and 4 bases from J, leaving 13 bases between.